The clone carrying this T cell receptor (beta chain) has more than one count but fewer than ten. Unique molecular identifiers were attached to individual cDNA molecules. TCRdb redid the calling of the 5' RACE reads with MiXCR, one entry per CDR3 protein. Here the sample spans 90,000 to 130,000 distinct CDR3 sequences, around 12% being singletons. The CDR3 extends over 17 amino acids. The germline CDR1 and CDR2 sequences are SNHLY and FYNNEI. V was clipped by 7 bases and J by 2 bases; unmatched bases: 8. The sample belongs to a study of early T cells in non-severe SARS-CoV-2 infection. This receptor was identified in an adult who was a healthcare worker with PCR-confirmed SARS-CoV-2 infection or an uninfected control (not recorded which). The sequencing here drew on whole blood, taken at baseline. This chain uses TRBV2 with TRBJ2-2; TRBD1 aligns across 12 bases. The CDR3 loop is CASMGTGGVYNTGELFF. CDR3 coding DNA: TGTGCCAGCATGGGGACAGGGGGCGTTTACAACACCGGGGAGCTGTTTTTT. Full variable domain (remainder filled in from reference TRBV2 and TRBJ2-2): EPEVTQTPSHQVTQMGQEVILRCVPISNHLYFYWYRQILGQKVEFLVSFYNNEISEKSEIFDDQFSVERPDGSNFTLKIRSTKLEDSAMYFCASMGTGGVYNTGELFFGEGSRLTVL.